The entry that follows covers one T cell receptor (beta chain) sequence. What it recognizes is unknown. The data originate from a study of blood T cells in healthy people across ages. Study-level results: Older age went with lower TCR beta diversity per million T cells, in a roughly linear way.

Combining a sample-barcoded 5' primer with a J-beta primer mix, a second PCR ran for roughly 7 to 11 cycles. TCRdb reprocessed the 5' RACE reads via MiXCR and lists one record per CDR3 protein. This sample yields about 570,000 distinct CDR3 sequences, of which about 25% are seen a single time; roughly 20% belongs to the top ten. Trimming removed 6 bases from V and 4 bases from J, with 13 bases in between. This CDR3 is 13 amino acids long. Germline V gene lookup returns CDR1 SGHRS and CDR2 YFSETQ. The sample was blood. This TCR derives from a woman aged 70-85 years in good health. This chain joins TRBV5-1 and TRBJ1-1; no firm D call. CDR3: CASTSLRGTEAFF. The DNA of the CDR3 is TGCGCCAGCACATCTCTGAGAGGCACTGAAGCTTTCTTT.